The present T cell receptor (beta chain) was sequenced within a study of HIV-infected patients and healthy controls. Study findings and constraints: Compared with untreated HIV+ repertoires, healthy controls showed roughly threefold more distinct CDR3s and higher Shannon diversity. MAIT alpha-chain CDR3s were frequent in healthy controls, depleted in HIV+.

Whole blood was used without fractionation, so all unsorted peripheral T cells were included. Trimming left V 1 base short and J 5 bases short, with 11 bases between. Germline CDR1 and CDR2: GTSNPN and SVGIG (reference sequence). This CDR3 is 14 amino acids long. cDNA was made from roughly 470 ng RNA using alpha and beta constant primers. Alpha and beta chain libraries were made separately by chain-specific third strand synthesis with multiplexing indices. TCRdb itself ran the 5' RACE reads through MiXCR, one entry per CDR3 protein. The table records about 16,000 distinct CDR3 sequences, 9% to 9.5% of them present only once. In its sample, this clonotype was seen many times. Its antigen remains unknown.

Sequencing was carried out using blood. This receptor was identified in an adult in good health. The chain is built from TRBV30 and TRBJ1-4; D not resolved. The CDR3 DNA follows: TGTGCCTGGAGTGACGGGAGATCGAATGAAAAACTGTTTTTT. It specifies CAWSDGRSNEKLFF. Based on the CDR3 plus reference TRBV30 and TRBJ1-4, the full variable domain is SQTIHQWPATLVQPVGSPLSLECTVEGTSNPNLYWYRQAAGRGLQLLFYSVGIGQISSEVPQNLSASRPQDRQFILSSKKLLLSDSGFYLCAWSDGRSNEKLFFGSGTQLSVL.